Listed here is a single T cell receptor beta chain. These data originate in a study of blood T cell repertoires in COVID-19. At the level of the study: The samples span acute and convalescent COVID-19 from the United States, Italy and Spain.

The CDR3 spans 13 residues. The ends were cut back, 2 bases at V and 0 bases at J, with 7 bases in the middle. Per the germline V gene, CDR1 is SQVTM and CDR2 is ANQGSEA. Sequenced by immunoSEQ multiplex PCR; TCRdb stores in-frame clones only, minus some. The sample shows 230,000 or so clones, 85% of them seen only once. Adults between roughly 18 and 95 years of age took part from some 25 US areas. Self-reported history from a screening survey and questionnaire set each donor's cohort. Someone with COVID-19 had been met by exposed participants within 2 weeks before study entry. The receptor comes from a woman between 50 and 59 years old who had been exposed to COVID-19. The genes are TRBV29-1 and TRBJ1-1; D ambiguous. The source material was PBMCs or T cells enriched from blood (not recorded which). CDR3 protein: CSVERRVNTEAFF. The CDR3 nucleotides are TGCAGCGTTGAAAGACGGGTGAACACTGAAGCTTTCTTT.